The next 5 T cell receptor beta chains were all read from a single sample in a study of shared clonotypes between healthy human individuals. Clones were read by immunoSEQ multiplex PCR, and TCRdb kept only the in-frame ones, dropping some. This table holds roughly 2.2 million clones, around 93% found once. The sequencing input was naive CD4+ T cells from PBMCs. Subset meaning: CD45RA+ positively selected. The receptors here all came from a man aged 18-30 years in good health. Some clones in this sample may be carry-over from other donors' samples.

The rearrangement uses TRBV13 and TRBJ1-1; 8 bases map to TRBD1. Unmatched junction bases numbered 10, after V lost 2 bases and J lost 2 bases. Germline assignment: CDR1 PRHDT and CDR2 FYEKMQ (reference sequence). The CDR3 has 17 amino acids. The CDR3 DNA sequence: TGTGCCAGCAGCTTATGGGGGACAGGACGGAGAAACACTGAAGCTTTCTTT. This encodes CASSLWGTGRRNTEAFF.

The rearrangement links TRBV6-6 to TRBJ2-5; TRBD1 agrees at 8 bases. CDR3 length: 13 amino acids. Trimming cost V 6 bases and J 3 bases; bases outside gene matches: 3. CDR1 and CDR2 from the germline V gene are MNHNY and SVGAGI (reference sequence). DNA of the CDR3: TGTGCCAGCAGGGTGACAGGGGAAGAGACCCAGTACTTC. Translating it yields CASRVTGEETQYF.

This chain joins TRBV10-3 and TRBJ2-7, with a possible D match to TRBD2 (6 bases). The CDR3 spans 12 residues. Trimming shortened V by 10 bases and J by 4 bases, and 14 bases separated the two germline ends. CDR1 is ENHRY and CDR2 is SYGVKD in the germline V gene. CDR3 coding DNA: TGTGCCACCGGGATACGGGAGTACGAGCAGTACTTC. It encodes CATGIREYEQYF.

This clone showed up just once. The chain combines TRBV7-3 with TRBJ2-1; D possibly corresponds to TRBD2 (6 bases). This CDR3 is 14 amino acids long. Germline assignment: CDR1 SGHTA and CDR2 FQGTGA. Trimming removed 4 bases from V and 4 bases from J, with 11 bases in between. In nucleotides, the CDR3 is TGTGCCAGCAGCTCCCCGGGGGAGTACAATGAGCAGTTCTTC. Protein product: CASSSPGEYNEQFF.

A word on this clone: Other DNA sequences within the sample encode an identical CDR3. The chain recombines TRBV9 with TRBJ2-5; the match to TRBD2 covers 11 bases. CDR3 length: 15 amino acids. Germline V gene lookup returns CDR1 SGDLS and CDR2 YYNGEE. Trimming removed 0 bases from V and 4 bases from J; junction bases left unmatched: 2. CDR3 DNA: TGTGCCAGCAGCGTAGAAGGACTAGCGGGAGAGACCCAGTACTTC. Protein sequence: CASSVEGLAGETQYF. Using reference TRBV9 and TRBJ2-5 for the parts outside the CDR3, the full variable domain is DSGVTQTPKHLITATGQRVTLRCSPRSGDLSVYWYQQSLDQGLQFLIQYYNGEERAKGNILERFSAQQFPDLHSELNLSSLELGDSALYFCASSVEGLAGETQYFGPGTRLLVL.